What follows is one TCR beta chain and its context. As yet, its antigen is unknown. Combining a sample-barcoded 5' primer with a J-beta primer mix, a second PCR ran for about 6 to 11 cycles. TCRdb used MiXCR to reprocess the 5' RACE reads, holding one entry per CDR3 protein. The top ten clones hold 20% to 25% of a sample with 850,000 to 1,000,000 distinct CDR3 sequences, approximately 50% of them seen once. The people who gave samples were healthy Caucasians from Russia, aged about 6 to 100. Per sample, extraction of total RNA gave at least 5 micrograms in every case. Per the germline V gene, CDR1 is LGHDT and CDR2 is YNNKEL (reference sequence). The CDR3 runs 16 residues. Trimming cost V 4 bases and J 13 bases, with 26 bases left between them. The sample originates from a study of blood T cells in healthy people across ages. Study conclusions and caveats: Per million T cells, the diversity of TCR beta decreased roughly linearly as age advanced. Calculation of diversity from one million T cells yielded estimates considered to be underestimates.

The V and J genes are TRBV3-1 and TRBJ2-4; D possibly corresponds to TRBD2 (5 bases). The TCR comes from a woman in her sixties in good health. Sequenced input: blood. CDR3 in amino acids: CASSRNRAFPAGEQYF. The CDR3 region has the DNA TGTGCCAGCAGCCGAAACCGGGCCTTCCCTGCTGGGGAGCAGTACTTC.